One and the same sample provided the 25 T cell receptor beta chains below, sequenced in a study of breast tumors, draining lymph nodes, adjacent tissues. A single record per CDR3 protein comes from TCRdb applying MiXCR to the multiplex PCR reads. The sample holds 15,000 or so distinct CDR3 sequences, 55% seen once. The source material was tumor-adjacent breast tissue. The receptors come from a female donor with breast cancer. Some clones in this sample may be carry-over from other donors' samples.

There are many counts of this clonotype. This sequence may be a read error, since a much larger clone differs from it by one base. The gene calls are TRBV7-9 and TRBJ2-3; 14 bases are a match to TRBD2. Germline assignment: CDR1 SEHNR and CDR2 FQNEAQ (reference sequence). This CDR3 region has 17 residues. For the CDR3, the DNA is TGTGCCAGCAGCAGACTAGCGGGGGGGACTAGCACAGATCCGCAGTATTTT. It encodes CASSRLAGGTSTDPQYF.

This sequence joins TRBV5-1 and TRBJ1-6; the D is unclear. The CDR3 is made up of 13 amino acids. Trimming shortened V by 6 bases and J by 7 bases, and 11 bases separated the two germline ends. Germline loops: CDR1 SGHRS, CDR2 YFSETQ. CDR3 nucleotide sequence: TGCGCCAGCACATTGGAGGGAAATTCACCCCTCCACTTT. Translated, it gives CASTLEGNSPLHF.

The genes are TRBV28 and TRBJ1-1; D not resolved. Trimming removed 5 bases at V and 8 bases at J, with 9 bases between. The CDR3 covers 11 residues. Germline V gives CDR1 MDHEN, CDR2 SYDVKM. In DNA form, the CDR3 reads TGTGCCAGCAGTGACCGACGAGAAGCTTTCTTT. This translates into CASSDRREAFF.

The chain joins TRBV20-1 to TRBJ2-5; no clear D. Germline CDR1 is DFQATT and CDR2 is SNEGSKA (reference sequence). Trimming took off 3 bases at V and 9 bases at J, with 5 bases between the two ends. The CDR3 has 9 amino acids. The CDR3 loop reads CSARRPQYF. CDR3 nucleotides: TGCAGTGCTAGGCGTCCCCAGTACTTC.

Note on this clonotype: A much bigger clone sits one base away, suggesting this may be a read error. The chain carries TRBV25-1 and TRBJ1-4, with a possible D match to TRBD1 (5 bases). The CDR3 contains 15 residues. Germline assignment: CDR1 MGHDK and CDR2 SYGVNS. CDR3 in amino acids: CAGSETGARDGKLFF. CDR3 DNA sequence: TGTGCCGGCAGTGAAACTGGGGCAAGGGATGGAAAACTGTTTTTT.

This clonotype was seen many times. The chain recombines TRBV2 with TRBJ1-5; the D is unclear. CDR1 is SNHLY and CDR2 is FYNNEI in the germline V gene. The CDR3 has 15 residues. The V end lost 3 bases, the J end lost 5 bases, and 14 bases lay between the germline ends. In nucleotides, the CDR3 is TGTGCCAGCAGTGAGGCGGGGAAAAGGCATCAGCCCCAGCATTTT. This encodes CASSEAGKRHQPQHF.

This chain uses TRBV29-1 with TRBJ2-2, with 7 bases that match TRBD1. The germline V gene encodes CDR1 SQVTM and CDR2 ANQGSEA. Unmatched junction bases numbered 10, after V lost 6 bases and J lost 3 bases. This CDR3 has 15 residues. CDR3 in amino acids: CSVTGAEAYTGELFF. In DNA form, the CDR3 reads TGCAGCGTCACAGGGGCCGAAGCATACACCGGGGAGCTGTTTTTT.

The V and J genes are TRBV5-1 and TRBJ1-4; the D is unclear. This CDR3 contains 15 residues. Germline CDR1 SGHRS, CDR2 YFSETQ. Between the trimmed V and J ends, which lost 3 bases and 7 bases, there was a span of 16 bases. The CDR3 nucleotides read TGCGCCAGCAGCTGGCAGGAGGCAGGCAGTGAAAAACTGTTTTTT. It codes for CASSWQEAGSEKLFF.

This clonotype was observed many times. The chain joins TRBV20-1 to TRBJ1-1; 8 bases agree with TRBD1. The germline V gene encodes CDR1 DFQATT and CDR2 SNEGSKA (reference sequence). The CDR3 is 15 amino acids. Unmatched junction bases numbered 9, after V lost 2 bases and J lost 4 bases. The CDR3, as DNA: TGCAGTGCTAGATTGACAGGGGCGATTGGCACTGAAGCTTTCTTT. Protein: CSARLTGAIGTEAFF.

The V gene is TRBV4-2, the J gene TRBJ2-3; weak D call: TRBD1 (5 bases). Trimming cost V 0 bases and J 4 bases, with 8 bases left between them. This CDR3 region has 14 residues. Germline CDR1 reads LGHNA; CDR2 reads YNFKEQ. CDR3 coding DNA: TGTGCCAGCAGCCAAGATCAGGGTCCAGATACGCAGTATTTT. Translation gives CASSQDQGPDTQYF.

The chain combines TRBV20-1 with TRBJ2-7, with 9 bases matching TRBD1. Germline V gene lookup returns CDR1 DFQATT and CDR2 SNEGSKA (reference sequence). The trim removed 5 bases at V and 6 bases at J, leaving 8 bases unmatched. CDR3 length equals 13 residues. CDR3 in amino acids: CSADPGQGFEQYF. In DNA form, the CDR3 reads TGCAGTGCTGACCCGGGACAGGGATTCGAGCAGTACTTC.

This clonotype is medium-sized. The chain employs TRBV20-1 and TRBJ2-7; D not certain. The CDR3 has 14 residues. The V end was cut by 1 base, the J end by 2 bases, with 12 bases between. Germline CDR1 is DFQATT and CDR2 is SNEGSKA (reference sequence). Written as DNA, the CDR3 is TGCAGTGCTAGAGTGGGTGGGTCCCCCTACGAGCAGTACTTC. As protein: CSARVGGSPYEQYF.

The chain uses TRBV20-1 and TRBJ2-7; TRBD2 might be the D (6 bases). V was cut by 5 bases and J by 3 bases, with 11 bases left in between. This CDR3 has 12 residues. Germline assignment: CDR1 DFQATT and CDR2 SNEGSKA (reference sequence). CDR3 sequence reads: CSACGVHYEQYF. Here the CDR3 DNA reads TGCAGTGCTTGCGGGGTGCACTACGAGCAGTACTTC.

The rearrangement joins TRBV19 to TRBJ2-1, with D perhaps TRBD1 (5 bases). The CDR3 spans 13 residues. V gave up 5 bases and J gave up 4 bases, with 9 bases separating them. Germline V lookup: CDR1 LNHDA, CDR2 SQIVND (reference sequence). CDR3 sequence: CASSGRQYNEQFF. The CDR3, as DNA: TGTGCCAGTAGTGGTCGACAGTACAATGAGCAGTTCTTC.

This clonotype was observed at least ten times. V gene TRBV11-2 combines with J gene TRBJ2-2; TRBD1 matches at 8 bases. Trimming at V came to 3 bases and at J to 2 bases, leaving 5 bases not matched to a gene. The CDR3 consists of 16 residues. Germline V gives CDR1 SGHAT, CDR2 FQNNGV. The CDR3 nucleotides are TGTGCCAGCAGCTTGGGGACAGGTTCAAACACCGGGGAGCTGTTTTTT. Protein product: CASSLGTGSNTGELFF.

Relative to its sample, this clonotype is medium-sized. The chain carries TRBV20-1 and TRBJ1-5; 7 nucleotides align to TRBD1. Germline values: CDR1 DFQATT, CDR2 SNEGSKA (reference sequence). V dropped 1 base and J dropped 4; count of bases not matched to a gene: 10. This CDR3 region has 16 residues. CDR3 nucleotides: TGCAGTGCTAGAGTCCAGGGAGGGGGCAAGAATCAGCCCCAGCATTTT. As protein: CSARVQGGGKNQPQHF.

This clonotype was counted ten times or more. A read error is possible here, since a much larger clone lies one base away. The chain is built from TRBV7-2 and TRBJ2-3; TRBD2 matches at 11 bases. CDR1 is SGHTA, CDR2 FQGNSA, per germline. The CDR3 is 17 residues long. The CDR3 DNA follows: TGTGCCAGCAGCCACGCCTCCGGGACTAGCGGCCCAGATCCGCAGTATTTT. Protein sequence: CASSHASGTSGPDPQYF. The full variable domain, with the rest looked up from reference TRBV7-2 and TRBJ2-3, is GAGVSQSPSNKVTEKGKDVELRCDPISGHTALYWYRQSLGQGLEFLIYFQGNSAPDKSGLPSDRFSAERTGGSVSTLTIQRTQQEDSAVYLCASSHASGTSGPDPQYFGPGTRLTVL.

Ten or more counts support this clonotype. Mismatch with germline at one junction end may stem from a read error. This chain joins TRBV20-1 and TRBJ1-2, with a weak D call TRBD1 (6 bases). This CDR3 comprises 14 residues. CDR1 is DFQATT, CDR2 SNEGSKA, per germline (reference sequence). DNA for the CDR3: TGCAGTGCTAGAGATCCTGAGAGACAGGCATCCCACGCCTTC. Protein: CSARDPERQASHAF.

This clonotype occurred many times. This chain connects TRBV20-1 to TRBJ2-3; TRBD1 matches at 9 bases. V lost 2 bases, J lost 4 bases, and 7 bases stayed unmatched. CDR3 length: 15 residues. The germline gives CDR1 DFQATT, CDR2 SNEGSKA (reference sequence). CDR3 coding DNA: TGCAGTGCTAGACCACAGGGGGCTCTATCAGATACGCAGTATTTT. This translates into CSARPQGALSDTQYF.

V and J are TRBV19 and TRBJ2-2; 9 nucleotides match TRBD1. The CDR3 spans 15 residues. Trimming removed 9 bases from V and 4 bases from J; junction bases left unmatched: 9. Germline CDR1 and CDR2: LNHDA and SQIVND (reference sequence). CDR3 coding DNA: TGTGCCAGCCTCCGGGGACAGGGTAGCACCGGGGAGCTGTTTTTT. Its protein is CASLRGQGSTGELFF.

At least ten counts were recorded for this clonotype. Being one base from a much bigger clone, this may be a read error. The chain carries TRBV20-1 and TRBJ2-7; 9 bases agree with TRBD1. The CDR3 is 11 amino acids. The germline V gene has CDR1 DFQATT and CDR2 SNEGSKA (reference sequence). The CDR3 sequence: CSAGQGYEQSF. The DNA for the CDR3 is TGCAGTGCTGGACAGGGGTACGAGCAGTCCTTC.

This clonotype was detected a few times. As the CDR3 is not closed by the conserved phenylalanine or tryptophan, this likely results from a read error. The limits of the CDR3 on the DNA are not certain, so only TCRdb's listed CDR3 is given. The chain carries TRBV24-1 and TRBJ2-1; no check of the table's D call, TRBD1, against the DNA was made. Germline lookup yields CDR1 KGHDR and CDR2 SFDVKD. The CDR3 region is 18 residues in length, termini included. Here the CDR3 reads CATSDLQGWGVSTMSSSP.

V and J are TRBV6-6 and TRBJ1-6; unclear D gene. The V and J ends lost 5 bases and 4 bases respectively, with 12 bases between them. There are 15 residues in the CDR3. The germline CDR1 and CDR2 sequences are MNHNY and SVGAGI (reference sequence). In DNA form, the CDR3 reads TGTGCCAGCAGTCCTGACTGGGCGTATAATTCACCCCTCCACTTT. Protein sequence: CASSPDWAYNSPLHF.

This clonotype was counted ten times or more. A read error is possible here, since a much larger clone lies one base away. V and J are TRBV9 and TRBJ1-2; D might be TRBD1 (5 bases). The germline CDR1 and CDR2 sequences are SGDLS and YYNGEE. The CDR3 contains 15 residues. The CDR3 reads CASSVDGGYLSGSTF. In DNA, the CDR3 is TGTGCCAGCAGCGTAGACGGGGGGTACCTATCTGGCTCCACCTTC.

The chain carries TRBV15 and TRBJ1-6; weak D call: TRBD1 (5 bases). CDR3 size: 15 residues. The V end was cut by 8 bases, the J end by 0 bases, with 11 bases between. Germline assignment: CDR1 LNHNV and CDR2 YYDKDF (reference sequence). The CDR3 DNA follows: TGTGCCACCTGCCAGGGACTCTCCTATAATTCACCCCTCCACTTT. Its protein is CATCQGLSYNSPLHF.